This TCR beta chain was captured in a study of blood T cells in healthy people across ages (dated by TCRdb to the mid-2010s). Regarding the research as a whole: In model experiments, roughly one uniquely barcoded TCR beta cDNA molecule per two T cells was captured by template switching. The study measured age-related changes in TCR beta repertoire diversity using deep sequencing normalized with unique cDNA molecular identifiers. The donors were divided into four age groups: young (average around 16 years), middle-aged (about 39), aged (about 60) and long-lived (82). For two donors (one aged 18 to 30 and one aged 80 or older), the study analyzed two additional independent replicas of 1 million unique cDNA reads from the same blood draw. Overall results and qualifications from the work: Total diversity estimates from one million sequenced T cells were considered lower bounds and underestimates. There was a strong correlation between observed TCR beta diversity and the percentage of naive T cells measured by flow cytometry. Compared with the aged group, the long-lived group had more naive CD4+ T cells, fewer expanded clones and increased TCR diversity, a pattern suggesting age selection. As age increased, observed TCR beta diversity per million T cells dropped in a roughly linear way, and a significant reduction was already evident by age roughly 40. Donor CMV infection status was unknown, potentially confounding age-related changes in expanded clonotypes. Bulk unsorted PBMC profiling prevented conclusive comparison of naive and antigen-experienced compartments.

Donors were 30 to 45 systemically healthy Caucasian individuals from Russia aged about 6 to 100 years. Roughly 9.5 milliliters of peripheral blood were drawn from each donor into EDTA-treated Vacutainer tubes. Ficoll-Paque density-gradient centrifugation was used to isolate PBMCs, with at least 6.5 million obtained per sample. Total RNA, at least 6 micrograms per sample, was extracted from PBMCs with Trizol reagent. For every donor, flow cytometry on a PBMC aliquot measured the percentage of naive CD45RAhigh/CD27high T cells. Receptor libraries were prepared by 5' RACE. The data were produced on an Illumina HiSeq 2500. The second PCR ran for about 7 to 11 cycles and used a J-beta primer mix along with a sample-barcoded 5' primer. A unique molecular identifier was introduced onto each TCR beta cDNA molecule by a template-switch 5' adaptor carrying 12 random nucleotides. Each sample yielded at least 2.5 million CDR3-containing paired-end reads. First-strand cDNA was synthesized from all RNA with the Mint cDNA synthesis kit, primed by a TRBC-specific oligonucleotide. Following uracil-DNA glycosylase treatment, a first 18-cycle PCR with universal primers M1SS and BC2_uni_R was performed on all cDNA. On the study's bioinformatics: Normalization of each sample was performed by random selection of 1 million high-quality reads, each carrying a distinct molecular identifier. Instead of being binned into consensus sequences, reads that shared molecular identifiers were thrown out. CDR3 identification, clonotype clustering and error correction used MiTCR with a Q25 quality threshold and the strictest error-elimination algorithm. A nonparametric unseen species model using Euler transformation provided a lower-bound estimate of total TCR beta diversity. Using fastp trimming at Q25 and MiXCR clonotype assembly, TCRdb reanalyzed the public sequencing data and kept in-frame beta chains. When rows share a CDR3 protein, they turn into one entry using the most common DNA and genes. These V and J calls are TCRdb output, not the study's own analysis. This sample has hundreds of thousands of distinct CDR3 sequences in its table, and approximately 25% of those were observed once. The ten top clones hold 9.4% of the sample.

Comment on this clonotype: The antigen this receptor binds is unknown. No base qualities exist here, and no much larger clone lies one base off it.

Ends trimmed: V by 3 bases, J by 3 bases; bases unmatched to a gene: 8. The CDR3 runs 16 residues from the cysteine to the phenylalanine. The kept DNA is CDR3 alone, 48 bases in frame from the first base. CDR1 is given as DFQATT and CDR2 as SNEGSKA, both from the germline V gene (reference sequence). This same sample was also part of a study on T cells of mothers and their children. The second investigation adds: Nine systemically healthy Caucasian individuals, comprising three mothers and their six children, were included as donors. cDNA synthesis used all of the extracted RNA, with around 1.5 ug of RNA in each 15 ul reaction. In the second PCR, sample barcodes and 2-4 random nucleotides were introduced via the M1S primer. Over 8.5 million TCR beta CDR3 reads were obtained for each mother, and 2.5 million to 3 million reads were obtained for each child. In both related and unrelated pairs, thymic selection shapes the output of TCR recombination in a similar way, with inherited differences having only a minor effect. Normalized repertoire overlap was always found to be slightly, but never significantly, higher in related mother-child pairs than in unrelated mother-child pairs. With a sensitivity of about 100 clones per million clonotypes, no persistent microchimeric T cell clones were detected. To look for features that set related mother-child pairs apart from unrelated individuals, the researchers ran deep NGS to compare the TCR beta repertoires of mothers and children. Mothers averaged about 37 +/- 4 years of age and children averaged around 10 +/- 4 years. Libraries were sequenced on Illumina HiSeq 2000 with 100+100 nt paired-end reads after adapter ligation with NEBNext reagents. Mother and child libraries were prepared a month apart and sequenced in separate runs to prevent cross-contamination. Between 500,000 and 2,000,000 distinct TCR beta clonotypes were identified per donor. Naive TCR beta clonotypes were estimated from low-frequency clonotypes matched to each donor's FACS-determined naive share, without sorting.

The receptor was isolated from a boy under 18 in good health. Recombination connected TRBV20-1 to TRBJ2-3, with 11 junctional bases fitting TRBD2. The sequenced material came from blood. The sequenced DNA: TGCAGTGCTAGTGAACCGACTAGCGGGGCGACAGATACGCAGTATTTT. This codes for CSASEPTSGATDTQYF.